This record concerns one T cell receptor beta chain sequence. The repertoire was sequenced with immunoSEQ multiplex PCR; TCRdb's copy has only in-frame clones and lacks some. The sample lists roughly 86,000 clones; 90% were seen once. The entry originates in a study of control samples from healthy donors and cancer patients. The CDR3 contains 14 residues. Germline-derived CDR1 and CDR2 are SNHLY and FYNNEI. V was pared by 10 bases and J by 6 bases, with 21 bases between. Sequences were obtained from blood. This rearrangement joins TRBV2 to TRBJ1-2; perhaps TRBD1 as D (6 bases). The sequence came from a woman between 18 and 29 years old in good health. The CDR3 region is CATSLQGTPDGYTF. The CDR3 region has the DNA TGTGCCACTTCCCTCCAGGGGACACCTGATGGCTACACCTTC.